This T cell receptor (beta chain) was obtained from a study of T cell repertoires in cytomegalovirus infection. Study-wide points: Across the ex vivo response, the dominant clonotypes were HLA-C-restricted CMV-specific TCR beta clonotypes.

TCRdb passed the reads through MiXCR, listing each CDR3 protein once. Counted here are nearly 650,000 distinct CDR3 sequences, 20% to 25% occurring once; the ten biggest clones make up 6.5% to 10%. For this clonotype: Its antigen remains unidentified.

The germline V gene encodes CDR1 LNHDA and CDR2 SQIVND (reference sequence). The CDR3 spans 14 residues. Trimming removed 3 bases from V and 5 bases from J; junction bases left unmatched: 4. The chain couples TRBV19 to TRBJ2-7; 10 bases map to TRBD1. Specimen: CD8+ T cells from PBMCs. This TCR derives from a human donor in good health (CMV status not recorded). Some clones in this sample may be carry-over from other donors' samples. The DNA for the CDR3 is TGTGCCAGTAGTATGGGACAGGGGAACCACGAGCAGTACTTC. It is translated as CASSMGQGNHEQYF. The full variable domain, rest sourced from reference TRBV19 and TRBJ2-7, is DGGITQSPKYLFRKEGQNVTLSCEQNLNHDAMYWYRQDPGQGLRLIYYSQIVNDFQKGDIAEGYSVSREKKESFPLTVTSAQKNPTAFYLCASSMGQGNHEQYFGPGTRLTVT.